Listed below are T cell receptor beta chains from one sample, sequenced in a study of blood T cell repertoires in COVID-19. Generated by immunoSEQ multiplex PCR, the TCRdb table keeps only in-frame clones and is missing some. Of about 140,000 clones in the sample, roughly four fifths were seen once. Sequenced sample: peripheral blood. Receptor source: a woman of 80 years or more with active or convalescent COVID-19. Both conserved end residues are part of each CDR3. The D gene is left open where the match is weak. Clone size is not always given. Where it is, it says once, few, many or a class for expanded clones.

TRBD2 | NA | TRBJ2-5 | TRBV6-6 | CASRKLQGGETQYF | TGTGCCAGCAGAAAACTCCAGGGAGGGGAGACCCAGTACTTC
NA | NA | TRBJ1-1 | TRBV6-4 | CASSELATGSVPAFF | TGTGCCAGCAGTGAGCTTGCGACAGGCTCGGTTCCGGCTTTCTTT
NA | NA | TRBJ1-2 | TRBV20-1 | CSASPGFGYTF | TGCAGTGCTAGTCCCGGGTTTGGCTACACCTTC
NA | NA | TRBJ1-4 | TRBV2 | CASSLWGPASTNEKLFF | TGTGCCAGCAGCCTCTGGGGCCCGGCTTCAACTAATGAAAAACTGTTTTTT
NA | medium-sized | TRBJ1-2 | TRBV27 | CASSLRQGRGYTF | TGTGCCAGCAGTTTACGGCAGGGTAGAGGCTACACCTTC
NA | NA | TRBJ2-4 | TRBV10-2 | CASNVQGQENIQYF | TGCGCCAGCAACGTACAGGGTCAGGAAAACATTCAGTACTTC
NA | once | TRBJ2-1 | TRBV9 | CASTSDGGSYNEQFF | TGTGCCAGCACGTCAGATGGAGGCTCCTACAATGAGCAGTTCTTC
NA | few | TRBJ2-1 | TRBV5-4 | CASSPPGSNEQFF | TGTGCCAGCAGCCCCCCAGGCAGCAATGAGCAGTTCTTC
NA | NA | TRBJ2-1 | TRBV2 | CASREDREQFF | TGTGCCAGCAGAGAAGACAGAGAGCAGTTCTTC
TRBD2 | few | TRBJ2-7 | TRBV27 | CASRRTSGAIYEQYF | TGTGCCAGCAGAAGGACTAGCGGGGCGATCTACGAGCAGTACTTC
NA | NA | TRBJ1-2 | TRBV9 | CASSVGGDNSYGYTF | TGTGCCAGCAGCGTAGGGGGGGATAATAGCTATGGCTACACCTTC
TRBD1 | few | TRBJ1-3 | TRBV6-6 | CASSYSNRGSGNTIYF | TGTGCCAGCAGTTACTCGAACAGGGGCTCTGGAAACACCATATATTTT
TRBD1 | NA | TRBJ2-2 | TRBV20-1 | CSTGTGVELFF | TGCAGTACCGGGACAGGGGTGGAGCTGTTTTTT
NA | NA | TRBJ1-2 | TRBV4-1 | CASSPGQLILTDGYTF | TGCGCCAGCAGTCCGGGACAACTAATTCTAACGGATGGCTACACCTTC
NA | NA | TRBJ1-3 | TRBV6-2/TRBV6-3 | CASSYGGRPGGTIYF | TGTGCCAGCAGTTACGGCGGCAGGCCGGGGGGCACCATATATTTT
NA | few | TRBJ2-5 | TRBV29-1 | CSVEELSETQYF | TGCAGCGTTGAAGAACTCTCAGAGACCCAGTACTTC
TRBD2 | NA | TRBJ2-1 | TRBV6-2/TRBV6-3 | CASSYLGGGASYNEQFF | TGTGCCAGCAGTTACTTAGGCGGGGGGGCCTCCTACAATGAGCAGTTCTTC
TRBD2 | NA | TRBJ2-5 | TRBV4-1 | CASSQEMAGGETQYF | TGCGCCAGCAGCCAAGAGATGGCGGGGGGAGAGACCCAGTACTTC
NA | NA | TRBJ1-2 | TRBV5-1 | CASSYTGPHGYTF | TGCGCCAGCAGCTACACAGGGCCCCATGGCTACACCTTC
TRBD2 | NA | TRBJ2-3 | TRBV9 | CASSVATGGITDTQYF | TGTGCCAGCAGCGTAGCAACGGGGGGGATCACAGATACGCAGTATTTT
NA | NA | TRBJ1-6 | TRBV5-1 | CASSFERDNSPLHF | TGCGCCAGCAGCTTTGAGAGGGATAATTCACCCCTCCACTTT
TRBD2 | NA | TRBJ2-3 | TRBV5-1 | CASSPRTSGGDDTQYF | TGCGCCAGCAGCCCGAGGACTAGCGGGGGAGACGATACGCAGTATTTT
TRBD1 | NA | TRBJ1-2 | TRBV6-1 | CASSQGQGARGYTF | TGTGCCAGCAGTCAAGGACAGGGGGCGCGAGGCTACACCTTC
TRBD2 | NA | TRBJ2-2 | TRBV30 | CAWRGIPAGGSLAGELFF | TGTGCCTGGAGAGGTATTCCAGCGGGGGGAAGTTTGGCCGGGGAGCTGTTTTTT
TRBD2 | NA | TRBJ2-2 | TRBV19 | CASTGGGAWEVVLQKNTGELFF | TGTGCCAGTACCGGCGGGGGGGCATGGGAAGTGGTTCTACAGAAGAACACCGGGGAGCTGTTTTTT
TRBD1 | once | TRBJ2-6 | TRBV5-6 | CASSLFQGAFSGANVLTF | TGTGCCAGCAGCTTGTTTCAGGGGGCGTTCTCTGGGGCCAACGTCCTGACTTTC
NA | NA | TRBJ2-3 | TRBV14 | CASSPGLRGPHTQYF | TGTGCCAGCAGCCCTGGTCTCCGTGGCCCGCATACGCAGTATTTT
NA | few | TRBJ1-4 | TRBV9 | CASSPEGRNNEKLFF | TGTGCCAGCAGCCCGGAGGGACGGAATAATGAAAAACTGTTTTTT
TRBD1 | once | TRBJ2-1 | TRBV27 | CASSRGQGPYNEQFF | TGTGCCAGCAGTAGGGGACAGGGACCCTACAATGAGCAGTTCTTC